A single sample is the source of the 9 T cell receptor beta chains below, sequenced in a study of blood T cell repertoires in COVID-19. Measured with immunoSEQ multiplex PCR; TCRdb has only the in-frame clones, and not every one. The sample yields 150,000 or so clones, less than 85% seen once. Source material: PBMCs or T cells enriched from blood (not recorded which). Every receptor here comes from a man aged 55 to 70 who had recovered from COVID-19.

The chain recombines TRBV19 with TRBJ1-2; D not resolved. V was pared by 4 bases and J by 4 bases, with 4 bases between. CDR1 LNHDA and CDR2 SQIVND come from the germline V gene (reference sequence). The CDR3 consists of 11 residues. The CDR3 nucleotides read TGTGCCAGTAGTAGTCTCTATGGCTACACCTTC. Its translation is CASSSLYGYTF. The whole variable domain, remainder taken from reference TRBV19 and TRBJ1-2, is DGGITQSPKYLFRKEGQNVTLSCEQNLNHDAMYWYRQDPGQGLRLIYYSQIVNDFQKGDIAEGYSVSREKKESFPLTVTSAQKNPTAFYLCASSSLYGYTFGSGTRLTVV.

This clone was observed a handful of times. This sequence joins TRBV27 and TRBJ2-2; D call uncertain. Trimming took off 5 bases at V and 4 bases at J, with 8 bases between the two ends. CDR3 size: 13 residues. Germline V gene lookup returns CDR1 MNHEY and CDR2 SMNVEV (reference sequence). CDR3 amino acids: CASSPLGTGELFF. Written as DNA, the CDR3 is TGTGCCAGCAGTCCCCTCGGCACCGGGGAGCTGTTTTTT.

V usage is TRBV29-1 and J usage is TRBJ2-1; D is unresolved. There are 13 residues in the CDR3. Germline V lookup: CDR1 SQVTM, CDR2 ANQGSEA. The V and J ends lost 4 bases and 10 bases respectively, with 17 bases between them. The CDR3 here is CSVAGSRNGEQFF. The CDR3 bases are TGCAGCGTTGCGGGTAGCCGGAATGGGGAGCAGTTCTTC.

This chain connects TRBV5-5 to TRBJ2-3; possibly TRBD2 for D (6 bases). V shed 4 bases and J shed 1 base, with 16 bases lying between them. This CDR3 contains 16 residues. Germline V gives CDR1 SGHKS, CDR2 YYEKEE (reference sequence). In DNA, the CDR3 is TGTGCCAGCAGCCCGATGTCCGGAGGGGGCACAGATACGCAGTATTTT. Its protein is CASSPMSGGGTDTQYF.

This chain connects TRBV4-1 to TRBJ2-1; 11 nucleotides align to TRBD2. Germline V lookup: CDR1 MGHRA, CDR2 YSYEKL. This CDR3 has 16 amino acids. J lost 1 base, V lost 5 bases, and 4 bases had no gene match. Here the CDR3 DNA reads TGCGCCAGCAGCGAACTAGCGGGAGTTTCCTACAATGAGCAGTTCTTC. Its translation is CASSELAGVSYNEQFF.

V is TRBV7-9 and J is TRBJ2-1; weak D call: TRBD2 (6 bases). Germline CDR1 SEHNR, CDR2 FQNEAQ (reference sequence). V lost 5 bases and J 14 bases, leaving 13 bases between the germline ends. The CDR3 loop spans 11 amino acids. CDR3 in DNA: TGTGCCAGCAGCAAGACTAGAGGGGAGTTCTTC. Translation gives CASSKTRGEFF.

CDR3 nucleotide sequence: TGCGCCAGCAGCGTTACAGGTACCTACGAGCAGTACTTC. Its protein product is CASSVTGTYEQYF. The genes are TRBV5-1 and TRBJ2-7, with D possibly TRBD1 on 5 matching bases. Germline lookup yields CDR1 SGHRS and CDR2 YFSETQ. The CDR3 totals 13 residues. Trimming pared 4 bases from V and 2 bases from J, leaving 10 bases between.

A few counts support this clone. This specimen includes other DNA sequences encoding the same CDR3. The rearrangement uses TRBV9 and TRBJ1-3; D not resolved. The germline V gene has CDR1 SGDLS and CDR2 YYNGEE. Trimming pared 3 bases from V and 0 bases from J, leaving 10 bases between. The CDR3 consists of 15 residues. The chain's CDR3 is CASSGQGNSGNTIYF. The CDR3, as DNA: TGTGCCAGCAGCGGACAAGGAAACTCTGGAAACACCATATATTTT. The full variable domain, in which reference TRBV9 and TRBJ1-3 provide the parts outside the CDR3, is DSGVTQTPKHLITATGQRVTLRCSPRSGDLSVYWYQQSLDQGLQFLIQYYNGEERAKGNILERFSAQQFPDLHSELNLSSLELGDSALYFCASSGQGNSGNTIYFGEGSWLTVV.

The chain combines TRBV6-5 with TRBJ1-2, with 8 bases identical to TRBD1. V lost 0 bases and J lost 4; bases outside the gene matches: 7. CDR1 and CDR2 from the germline V gene are MNHEY and SVGAGI. CDR3 length: 16 residues. The chain's CDR3 is CASSYSITGGRYGYTF. CDR3 sequence (DNA): TGTGCCAGCAGTTACTCGATAACAGGGGGACGCTATGGCTACACCTTC.